This T cell receptor beta chain was sequenced during a study of blood T cell repertoires in COVID-19. The wider study: Sample material is recorded as cDNA or gDNA derived from T cells, B-cell-depleted T cells, or PBMCs.

While infection was still active, Seattle patients were enrolled and then followed longitudinally. The CDR3 is 13 amino acids. Trimming stripped 5 bases from V and 4 bases from J, with 11 bases between. Germline assignment: CDR1 MNHEY and CDR2 SVGAGI. Original processing notes: Estimation of nucleated cell counts relied on the amplification of reference gene primers. The protocol was immunoSEQ multiplex PCR, while the TCRdb copy is restricted to in-frame clones and leaves out a portion. V and J calls plus clone size are reproduced from that table; the DNA served to infer D and trimming. The repertoire has about 24,000 clones, approximately 75% of them found once; the top ten carry just over 6.5%.

J is TRBJ1-1 and V is TRBV6-5; tentatively, D is TRBD1 (6 bases). The sequenced sample consisted of peripheral blood. This sequence originates from a man in his forties or fifties with COVID-19, enrolled during active disease. The CDR3 reads CASSTGHLTEAFF. CDR3 nucleotide sequence: TGTGCCAGCAGTACGGGACATCTCACTGAAGCTTTCTTT.